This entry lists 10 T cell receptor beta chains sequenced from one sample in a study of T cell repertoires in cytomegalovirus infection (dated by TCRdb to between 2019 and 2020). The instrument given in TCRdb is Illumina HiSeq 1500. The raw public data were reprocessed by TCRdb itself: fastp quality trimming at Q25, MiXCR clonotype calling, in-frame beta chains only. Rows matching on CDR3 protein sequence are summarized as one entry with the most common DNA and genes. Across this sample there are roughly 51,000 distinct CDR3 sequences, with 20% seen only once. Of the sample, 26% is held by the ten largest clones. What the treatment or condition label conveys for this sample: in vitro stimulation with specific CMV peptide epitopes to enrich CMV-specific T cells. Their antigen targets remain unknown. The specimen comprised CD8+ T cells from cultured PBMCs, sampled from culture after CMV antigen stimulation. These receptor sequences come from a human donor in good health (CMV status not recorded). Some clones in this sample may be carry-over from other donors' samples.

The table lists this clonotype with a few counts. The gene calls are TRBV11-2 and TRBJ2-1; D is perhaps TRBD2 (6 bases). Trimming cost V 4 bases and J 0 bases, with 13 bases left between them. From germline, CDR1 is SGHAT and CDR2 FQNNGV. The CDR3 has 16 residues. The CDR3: CASSSTSAGSYNEQFF. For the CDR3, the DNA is TGTGCCAGCAGCTCGACTAGTGCTGGCTCCTACAATGAGCAGTTCTTC.

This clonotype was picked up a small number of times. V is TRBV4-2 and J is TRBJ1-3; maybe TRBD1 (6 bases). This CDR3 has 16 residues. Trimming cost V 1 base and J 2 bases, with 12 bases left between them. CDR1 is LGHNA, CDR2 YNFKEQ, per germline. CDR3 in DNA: TGTGCCAGCAGCCAAGGGGGGGGCTTAACTGGAAACACCATATATTTT. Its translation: CASSQGGGLTGNTIYF.

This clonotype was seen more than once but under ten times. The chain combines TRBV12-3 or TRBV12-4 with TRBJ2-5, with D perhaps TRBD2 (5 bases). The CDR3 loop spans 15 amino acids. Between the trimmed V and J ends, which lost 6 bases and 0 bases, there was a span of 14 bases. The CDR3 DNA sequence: TGTGCCAGCAGCCCCGCGAGGGCAGACCAAGAGACCCAGTACTTC. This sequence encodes CASSPARADQETQYF.

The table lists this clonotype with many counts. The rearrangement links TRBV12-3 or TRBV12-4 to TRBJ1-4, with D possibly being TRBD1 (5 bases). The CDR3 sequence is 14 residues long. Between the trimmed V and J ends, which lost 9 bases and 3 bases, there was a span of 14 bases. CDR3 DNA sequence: TGTGCCAGTAAACCCCAAGGGGCTAATGAAAAACTGTTTTTT. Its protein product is CASKPQGANEKLFF.

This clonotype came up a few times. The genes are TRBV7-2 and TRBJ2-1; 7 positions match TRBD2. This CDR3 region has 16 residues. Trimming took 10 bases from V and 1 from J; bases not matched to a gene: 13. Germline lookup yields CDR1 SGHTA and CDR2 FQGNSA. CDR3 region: CAIPPPASGSYNEQFF. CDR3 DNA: TGTGCCATCCCCCCCCCGGCTAGCGGATCCTACAATGAGCAGTTCTTC.

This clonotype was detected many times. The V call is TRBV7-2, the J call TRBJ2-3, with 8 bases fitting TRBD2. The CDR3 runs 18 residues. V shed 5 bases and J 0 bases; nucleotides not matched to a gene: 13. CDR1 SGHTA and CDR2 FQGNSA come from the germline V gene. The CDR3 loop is CASSLRGGSIGSTDTQYF. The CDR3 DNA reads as TGTGCCAGCAGCCTCCGGGGGGGGTCCATCGGGAGCACAGATACGCAGTATTTT.

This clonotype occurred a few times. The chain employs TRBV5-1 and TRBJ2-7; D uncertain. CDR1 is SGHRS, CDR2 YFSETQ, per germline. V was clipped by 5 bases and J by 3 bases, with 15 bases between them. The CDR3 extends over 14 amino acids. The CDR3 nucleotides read TGCGCCAGCAGTTACTGGGCAGAAAACTACGAGCAGTACTTC. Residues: CASSYWAENYEQYF.

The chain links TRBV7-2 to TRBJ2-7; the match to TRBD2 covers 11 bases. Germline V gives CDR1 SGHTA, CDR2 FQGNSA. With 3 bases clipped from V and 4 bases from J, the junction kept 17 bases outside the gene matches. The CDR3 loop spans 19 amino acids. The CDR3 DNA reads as TGTGCCAGCAGCTTCCCAAGGCATGTTAGCGGGAGGGATGCGTACGAGCAGTACTTC. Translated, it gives CASSFPRHVSGRDAYEQYF.

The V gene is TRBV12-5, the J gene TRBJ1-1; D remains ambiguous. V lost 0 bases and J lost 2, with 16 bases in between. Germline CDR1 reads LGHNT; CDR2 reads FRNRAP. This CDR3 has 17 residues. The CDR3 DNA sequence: TGTGCTAGTGGTTTGGTAGATGTGGACCCAGCTAACACTGAAGCTTTCTTT. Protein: CASGLVDVDPANTEAFF.

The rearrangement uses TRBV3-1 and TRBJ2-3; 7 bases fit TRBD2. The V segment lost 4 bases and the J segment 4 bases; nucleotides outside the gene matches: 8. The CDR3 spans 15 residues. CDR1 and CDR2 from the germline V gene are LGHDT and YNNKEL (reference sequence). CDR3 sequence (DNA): TGTGCCAGCAGCCTCGGACTAGTGGGAGCAGATACGCAGTATTTT. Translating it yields CASSLGLVGADTQYF.